Below, 5 T cell receptor beta chains from the same sample are listed, as sequenced in a study of blood T cell repertoires in COVID-19. Profiling relied on immunoSEQ multiplex PCR, and the TCRdb table lists in-frame clones only, not all of them. The table has approximately 210,000 clones, roughly four fifths seen once; the top ten hold roughly 12%. The sequencing sample was made of peripheral blood. The source is a woman aged 40-49 years with acute or convalescent COVID-19.

This clone was seen once. CDR3 nucleotide sequence: TGTGCCAGTAGTGACCCTGGACAAGGTGCAACTAATGAAAAACTGTTTTTT. Amino acid sequence: CASSDPGQGATNEKLFF. The J gene is TRBJ1-4, the V gene TRBV19, with D possibly being TRBD1 (5 bases). Germline lookup yields CDR1 LNHDA and CDR2 SQIVND (reference sequence). V lost 5 bases and J 0 bases, leaving 16 bases between the germline ends. The CDR3 runs to 17 residues.

The gene calls are TRBV7-9 and TRBJ2-1, with a possible D match to TRBD2 (5 bases). This CDR3 is built from 15 residues. Trimming stripped 8 bases from V and 2 bases from J, with 16 bases between. The germline CDR1 and CDR2 sequences are SEHNR and FQNEAQ (reference sequence). The CDR3 here is CASVWSGTPYNEQFF. The CDR3 nucleotides read TGTGCCAGCGTTTGGTCGGGAACTCCCTACAATGAGCAGTTCTTC.

This clone was found a few times. CDR3 in DNA: TGTGCCAGCAGCTTAGCAGGGTCGGAGACACCCCTCCACTTT. As protein: CASSLAGSETPLHF. V is TRBV13 and J is TRBJ1-6, with D tentatively TRBD1 (5 bases). Germline assignment: CDR1 PRHDT and CDR2 FYEKMQ (reference sequence). Trimming shortened V by 1 base and J by 11 bases, and 12 bases separated the two germline ends. The CDR3 loop spans 14 amino acids. Complete variable domain (other parts from reference TRBV13 and TRBJ1-6): AAGVIQSPRHLIKEKRETATLKCYPIPRHDTVYWYQQGPGQDPQFLISFYEKMQSDKGSIPDRFSAQQFSDYHSELNMSSLELGDSALYFCASSLAGSETPLHFGNGTRLTVT.

This chain links TRBV27 with TRBJ1-5; D call uncertain. The V end was cut by 8 bases, the J end by 4 bases, with 6 bases between. Germline values: CDR1 MNHEY, CDR2 SMNVEV (reference sequence). The CDR3 runs to 11 residues. In DNA, the CDR3 is TGTGCCAGCGGAGGGAATCAGCCCCAGCATTTT. Translating gives CASGGNQPQHF.

The rearrangement links TRBV6-2 or TRBV6-3 to TRBJ2-1; 9 bases map to TRBD2. The CDR3 has 14 residues. After removal of 6 bases from V and 6 bases from J, the junction contained 6 bases not matched to a gene. Germline V gene data show CDR1 as MNHEY and CDR2 as SVGEGT. For the CDR3, the DNA is TGTGCCAGCAGCCTAGCGGGGATTTCCAATGAGCAGTTCTTC. It is translated as CASSLAGISNEQFF.